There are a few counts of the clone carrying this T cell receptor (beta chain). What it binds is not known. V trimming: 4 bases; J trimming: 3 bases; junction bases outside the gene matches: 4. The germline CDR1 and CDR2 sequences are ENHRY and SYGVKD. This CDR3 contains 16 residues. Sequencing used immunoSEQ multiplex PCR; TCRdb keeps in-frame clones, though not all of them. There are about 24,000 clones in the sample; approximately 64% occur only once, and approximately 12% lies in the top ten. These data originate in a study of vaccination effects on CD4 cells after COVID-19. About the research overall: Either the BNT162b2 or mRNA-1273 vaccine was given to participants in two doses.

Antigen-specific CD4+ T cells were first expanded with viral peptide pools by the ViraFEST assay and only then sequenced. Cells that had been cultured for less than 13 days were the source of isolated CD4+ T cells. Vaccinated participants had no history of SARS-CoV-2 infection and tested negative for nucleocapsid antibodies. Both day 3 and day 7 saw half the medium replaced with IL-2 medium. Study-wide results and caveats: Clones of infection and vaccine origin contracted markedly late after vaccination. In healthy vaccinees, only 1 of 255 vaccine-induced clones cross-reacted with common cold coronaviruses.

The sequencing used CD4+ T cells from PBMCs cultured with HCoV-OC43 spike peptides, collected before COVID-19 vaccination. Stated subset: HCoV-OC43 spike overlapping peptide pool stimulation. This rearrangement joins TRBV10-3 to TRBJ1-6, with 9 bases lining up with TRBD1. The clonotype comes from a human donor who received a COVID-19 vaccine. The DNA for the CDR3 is TGTGCCATCAGTGCGGGACAGGGCAACTATAATTCACCCCTCCACTTT. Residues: CAISAGQGNYNSPLHF.